This TCR beta chain was captured in a study of CD8 T cells in ankylosing spondylitis. Overall study results and limits: Enrichment of disease-linked clones was reportedly significant in matched ankylosing spondylitis synovial fluid. Fewer than 10 highly homologous variants formed a TCR beta motif that appeared characteristic of ankylosing spondylitis blood.

Germline V gene data show CDR1 as LNHNV and CDR2 as YYDKDF (reference sequence). CDR3 length equals 17 residues. The V end lost 5 bases, the J end lost 9 bases, and 23 bases lay between the germline ends. Remarks on this clonotype: The antigen is undetermined.

For TCR beta, libraries came from quantitative 5'-RACE with molecular barcodes. TCRdb independently ran MiXCR on the 5' RACE reads; one entry per CDR3 protein. The sample yields about 800,000 distinct CDR3 sequences, roughly 10% seen once. The sequenced sample consisted of blood, either unsorted or a sorted T cell fraction (not recorded which). The chain links TRBV15 to TRBJ1-6; D is possibly TRBD1 (6 bases). This clonotype was obtained from a male donor with ankylosing spondylitis. CDR3 sequence (DNA): TGTGCCACCAGCCTACAGGGCTGGGGGCGAAGAATTTCACCCCTCCACTTT. Translation gives CATSLQGWGRRISPLHF.